This T cell receptor beta chain was recorded in a study of cytomegalovirus exposure and HLA in healthy donors. This clone turned up a few times. Libraries were prepared by immunoSEQ multiplex PCR; TCRdb keeps only in-frame clonotypes and omits some of them. The data contain approximately 300,000 clones, more than 80% of them singletons. The CDR3 covers 15 residues. The germline CDR1 and CDR2 sequences are MDHEN and SYDVKM. V was shortened by 4 bases and J by 0 bases, with 12 bases between the two germline ends. This TCR derives from a woman younger than 35 in good health and CMV-seronegative. Sequencing used PBMCs. This sequence joins TRBV28 and TRBJ2-5, with D possibly TRBD1 on 5 matching bases. As DNA, the CDR3 is TGTGCCAGCAGTTCGCCAACAGGAAACCAAGAGACCCAGTACTTC. Translating gives CASSSPTGNQETQYF.